The 26 T cell receptor beta chains given below trace back to one sample, sequenced in a study of early T cells in non-severe SARS-CoV-2 infection. A single record per CDR3 protein comes from TCRdb applying MiXCR to the 5' RACE reads. The sample carries 70,000 to 95,000 distinct CDR3 sequences, 14% to 15% recorded once. Sequencing input: whole blood. The receptors stem from an adult who was a healthcare worker with PCR-confirmed SARS-CoV-2 infection or an uninfected control (not recorded which).

In its sample, this clonotype was seen many times. V gene TRBV7-9 combines with J gene TRBJ1-6, with D uncertain. The V gene's germline CDR1 is SEHNR and CDR2 FQNEAQ (reference sequence). The CDR3 is made up of 16 amino acids. The V gene lost 4 bases and the J gene lost 7 bases, with 17 bases spanning the gap. CDR3 in DNA: TGTGCCAGCAGCTCAGACTCAATGGGTCCAAATTCACCCCTCCACTTT. It specifies CASSSDSMGPNSPLHF.

This clonotype was seen more than once but under ten times. The rearrangement links TRBV4-1 to TRBJ1-6, with a weak D call TRBD1 (6 bases). CDR1 and CDR2 from the germline V gene are MGHRA and YSYEKL. This CDR3 is 16 amino acids long. Trimming took off 0 bases at V and 6 bases at J, with 12 bases between the two ends. The chain's CDR3 is CASSQDGGRGNSPLHF. CDR3 in DNA: TGCGCCAGCAGCCAAGATGGGGGGCGTGGTAATTCACCCCTCCACTTT.

By sample fraction, this clonotype is medium-sized (0.01 to 0.1%). This sequence joins TRBV20-1 and TRBJ1-1, with TRBD1 as a possible D gene (5 bases). Trimming cost V 0 bases and J 8 bases, with 16 bases left between them. Germline V gene data show CDR1 as DFQATT and CDR2 as SNEGSKA (reference sequence). The CDR3 spans 14 residues. CDR3 amino acids: CSARDGQGLPEAFF. The CDR3, as DNA: TGCAGTGCTAGAGACGGACAAGGACTCCCCGAAGCTTTCTTT.

This clonotype was recorded a few times. The chain employs TRBV5-4 and TRBJ1-3, with 9 bases matching TRBD1. The CDR3 loop spans 16 amino acids. Germline values: CDR1 SGHNT, CDR2 YYREEE (reference sequence). The V and J ends lost 4 bases and 4 bases, in that order; junction bases with no gene match: 9. The CDR3 spells CASSTQTGGSGNTIYF. CDR3 DNA sequence: TGTGCCAGCAGCACCCAGACAGGGGGTTCGGGAAACACCATATATTTT.

This clonotype was seen ten or more times. The chain employs TRBV2 and TRBJ1-1; tentative D call: TRBD1 (5 bases). CDR1 is SNHLY, CDR2 FYNNEI, per germline. The CDR3 totals 13 residues. With 6 bases removed from V and 1 base from J, the gap between germline ends came to 9 bases. This CDR3 reads CASRADRNTEAFF. CDR3 nucleotide sequence: TGTGCCAGCAGGGCCGACAGGAACACTGAAGCTTTCTTT.

V is TRBV18 and J is TRBJ2-1, with D possibly matching TRBD2 (5 bases). Germline values: CDR1 KGHSH, CDR2 LQKENI. The CDR3 consists of 15 residues. Between the trimmed V and J ends, which lost 3 bases and 4 bases, there was a span of 13 bases. Here the CDR3 reads CASSPPGFAYNEQFF. CDR3 DNA: TGTGCCAGCTCACCGCCGGGATTCGCGTACAATGAGCAGTTCTTC.

The gene calls are TRBV3-1 and TRBJ2-5, with 7 nucleotides matching TRBD1. The germline gives CDR1 LGHDT, CDR2 YNNKEL (reference sequence). This CDR3 comprises 14 residues. V lost 1 base to trimming and J lost 5 bases; unmatched junction nucleotides: 4. The CDR3: CASSQGTGWETQYF. The CDR3 coding sequence is TGTGCCAGCAGCCAAGGGACAGGTTGGGAGACCCAGTACTTC.

The chain employs TRBV5-1 and TRBJ1-1; 7 nucleotides line up with TRBD1. Germline V CDR1 and CDR2: SGHRS, YFSETQ. The CDR3 is made up of 13 amino acids. Trimming at V came to 2 bases and at J to 5 bases, leaving 3 bases not matched to a gene. Here the CDR3 reads CASSLQGRTEAFF. The CDR3 DNA sequence: TGCGCCAGCAGCTTACAGGGGAGGACTGAAGCTTTCTTT.

The rearrangement uses TRBV7-9 and TRBJ1-6; D is ambiguous. CDR3 length: 12 amino acids. The germline V gene has CDR1 SEHNR and CDR2 FQNEAQ (reference sequence). V dropped 6 bases and J dropped 10 bases, with 10 bases sitting between them. In DNA, the CDR3 is TGTGCCAGCAGTTTAACGGAGTCACCCCTCCACTTT. This translates into CASSLTESPLHF.

This chain links TRBV5-4 with TRBJ2-7, with 8 bases that match TRBD1. The germline gives CDR1 SGHNT, CDR2 YYREEE (reference sequence). Trimming removed 2 bases from V and 4 bases from J; junction bases left unmatched: 8. The CDR3 has 15 residues. This CDR3 is CASSLAPGQDYEQYF. The CDR3, as DNA: TGTGCCAGCAGCTTAGCTCCGGGACAGGATTACGAGCAGTACTTC.

The V gene is TRBV7-9, the J gene TRBJ2-1, with TRBD2 matching 8 bases. The germline gives CDR1 SEHNR, CDR2 FQNEAQ (reference sequence). V shed 5 bases and J 3 bases; nucleotides not matched to a gene: 6. CDR3 length: 15 residues. The CDR3, as DNA: TGTGCCAGCAGCGCGCGTAGCGGGGACTACAATGAGCAGTTCTTC. The encoded protein is CASSARSGDYNEQFF.

In this sample, this clonotype turned up a few times. The chain uses TRBV29-1 and TRBJ1-1, with a weak D call TRBD1 (5 bases). Trimming took off 6 bases at V and 5 bases at J, with 13 bases between the two ends. Germline V lookup: CDR1 SQVTM, CDR2 ANQGSEA. The CDR3 loop spans 12 amino acids. The CDR3 coding sequence is TGCAGCGTGCAGGGAGGGGATACTGAAGCTTTCTTT. Translating gives CSVQGGDTEAFF.

This rearrangement joins TRBV2 to TRBJ1-1; D is possibly TRBD1 (6 bases). Trimming pared 4 bases from V and 1 base from J, leaving 13 bases between. Germline-derived CDR1 and CDR2 are SNHLY and FYNNEI. This CDR3 is built from 15 residues. The CDR3 DNA reads as TGTGCCAGCAGTGCCTCACAGGGAGCGAACACTGAAGCTTTCTTT. Residues: CASSASQGANTEAFF.

The table lists this clonotype with a count of one. The CDR3 nucleotides are TGTGCCAGCAGCTTAGGTTACAGCCGTAGGAGGCATGGACAGCCCCAGCATTTT. It is translated as CASSLGYSRRRHGQPQHF. This rearrangement joins TRBV7-8 to TRBJ1-5, with D unclear. The CDR3 runs 18 residues. The germline V and J ends were trimmed by 1 base and 7 bases, with 23 bases remaining between them. Germline V gene sequence: CDR1 SGHVS, CDR2 FQNEAQ.

This clonotype was seen a handful of times. The CDR3 sequence is CASSSVNTEAFF. In nucleotides, the CDR3 is TGTGCCAGCAGCTCGGTGAACACTGAAGCTTTCTTT. V is TRBV7-9 and J is TRBJ1-1; D not resolved. The CDR3 runs to 12 residues. Germline V gene data show CDR1 as SEHNR and CDR2 as FQNEAQ (reference sequence). With 4 bases removed from V and 0 bases from J, the gap between germline ends came to 3 bases.

In its sample, this clonotype was seen a few times. The chain uses TRBV4-3 and TRBJ2-1; TRBD1 is a possible D gene (5 bases). The CDR3 covers 14 residues. V was pared by 1 base and J by 9 bases, with 13 bases between. Germline loops: CDR1 LGHNA, CDR2 YSLEER. The CDR3 here is CASSQGPQGAEQFF. In nucleotides, the CDR3 is TGCGCCAGCAGCCAAGGTCCCCAGGGTGCTGAGCAGTTCTTC.

V and J are TRBV4-1 and TRBJ2-3; the match to TRBD2 covers 11 bases. CDR1 is MGHRA and CDR2 is YSYEKL in the germline V gene. This CDR3 has 15 residues. With V trimmed by 6 bases and J by 5 bases, 7 bases remained unmatched. The CDR3 DNA sequence: TGCGCCAGCAGGGTACTAGCGGGGGACCTAGATACGCAGTATTTT. This codes for CASRVLAGDLDTQYF.

This clonotype was detected once. CDR3 DNA sequence: TGCAGCGTTGGGGAGGATGAAAAACTGTTTTTT. It translates to CSVGEDEKLFF. This chain links TRBV29-1 with TRBJ1-4; no firm D call. V lost 4 bases and J 6 bases, leaving 6 bases between the germline ends. The CDR3 consists of 11 residues. Germline values: CDR1 SQVTM, CDR2 ANQGSEA.

This clonotype showed up just a few times. This chain connects TRBV7-9 to TRBJ2-2, with D hard to call. This CDR3 spans 13 amino acids. Germline CDR1 is SEHNR and CDR2 is FQNEAQ (reference sequence). V was trimmed by 2 bases and J by 6 bases, leaving 7 bases between them. The chain's CDR3 is CASSLPGPGELFF. The CDR3, as DNA: TGTGCCAGCAGCTTACCCGGTCCCGGGGAGCTGTTTTTT.

This clonotype has only a few counts. V and J are TRBV7-9 and TRBJ1-1; D call uncertain. CDR1 and CDR2 from the germline V gene are SEHNR and FQNEAQ (reference sequence). V dropped 2 bases and J dropped 2 bases, with 6 bases sitting between them. This CDR3 has 13 amino acids. The CDR3 DNA reads TGTGCCAGCAGCTTACTGGAAAACACTGAAGCTTTCTTT. Translation gives CASSLLENTEAFF.

V usage is TRBV5-6 and J usage is TRBJ2-3; 12 bases fit TRBD2. Germline V gene data show CDR1 as SGHDT and CDR2 as YYEEEE. Unmatched junction bases numbered 12, after V lost 7 bases and J lost 3 bases. The CDR3 is 17 amino acids. As DNA, the CDR3 is TGTGCCAGCTCTGTCCTAGCGGGGGGGCTGAGAACAGATACGCAGTATTTT. Translation: CASSVLAGGLRTDTQYF.

This clonotype was detected only a few times. The chain combines TRBV29-1 with TRBJ2-3; the match to TRBD1 covers 9 bases. This CDR3 contains 15 residues. Losses at the gene ends were 4 bases for V and 2 bases for J; bases not matched to a gene: 7. The germline V gene encodes CDR1 SQVTM and CDR2 ANQGSEA. CDR3 nucleotide sequence: TGCAGCGTTGTTCGGACAGGGGATATCACAGATACGCAGTATTTT. It yields the protein CSVVRTGDITDTQYF.

This clonotype was detected many times. The rearrangement links TRBV29-1 to TRBJ1-1; 7 bases match TRBD1. The CDR3 is 13 amino acids. Trimming removed 1 base from V and 10 bases from J; junction bases left unmatched: 9. CDR1 is SQVTM, CDR2 ANQGSEA, per germline. The CDR3: CSVEGQGTSPAFF. CDR3 DNA: TGCAGCGTTGAAGGACAGGGTACTTCCCCAGCTTTCTTT.

The chain carries TRBV6-2 or TRBV6-3 and TRBJ2-3; 7 bases are shared with TRBD2. This CDR3 spans 14 amino acids. The V gene end was trimmed by 4 bases and the J gene end by 10 bases; junction bases not matched to a gene: 11. CDR1 is MNHEY, CDR2 SVGEGT, per germline. The CDR3 nucleotides read TGTGCCAGCAGTTCGGAGTGGCGGGGGAGGCCGCAGTATTTT. This gives the protein CASSSEWRGRPQYF.

J is TRBJ2-1 and V is TRBV7-3, with unresolved D. This CDR3 has 13 residues. Trimming pared 3 bases from V and 7 bases from J, leaving 10 bases between. Germline CDR1 reads SGHTA; CDR2 reads FQGTGA. The CDR3 is CASSLVWGNEQFF. CDR3 DNA: TGTGCCAGCAGCTTGGTATGGGGTAATGAGCAGTTCTTC.

This rearrangement joins TRBV7-2 to TRBJ2-6; no clear D gene. The CDR3 loop spans 14 amino acids. Per germline, CDR1 SGHTA and CDR2 FQGNSA. Trimming stripped 7 bases from V and 2 bases from J, with 9 bases between. As DNA, the CDR3 is TGTGCCAGCAACCTCCGGGCTGGGGCCAACGTCCTGACTTTC. It yields the protein CASNLRAGANVLTF. Complete variable domain (other parts from reference TRBV7-2 and TRBJ2-6): GAGVSQSPSNKVTEKGKDVELRCDPISGHTALYWYRQSLGQGLEFLIYFQGNSAPDKSGLPSDRFSAERTGGSVSTLTIQRTQQEDSAVYLCASNLRAGANVLTFGAGSRLTVL.